This T cell receptor (beta chain) comes out of a study of CD8 T cells in Susac syndrome (dated by TCRdb to about 2019). Describing the broader study: Repertoire sequencing was used to test whether CD8+ T cell activation and differentiation in Susac syndrome was antigen driven. CD8+ T cell repertoire clonality was compared between fewer than 13 healthy donors, approximately 14 Susac syndrome patients and 15 multiple sclerosis patients. Results and caveats for the whole study, not just this receptor: The number of individuals in the TCR sequencing and HLA analysis was recognized as being relatively small.

The cysteine opens and the phenylalanine closes a CDR3 of 13 amino acids. Here the CDR3 DNA is all that survives: 39 bases in frame from base 1. Based on the germline V gene (reference sequence), the CDR1 and CDR2 sequences are LGHDT and YNNKEL. V loses 9 bases at its end and J loses 5 bases; junction bases beyond the gene matches: 4. RNA was extracted using the RNeasy kit, and roughly 0.45 to 1 ug of the RNA was reverse transcribed with random hexamers. TCR beta CDR3 regions were amplified with the immunoSEQ multiplex PCR assay covering 54 Vbeta and 13 Jbeta segments. PCR amplification bias was corrected by using a synthetic template baseline for primer optimization and computational correction. Per the authors' processing: Only productive sequences were kept, with reads annotated to V, D and J genes according to IMGT and analyzed in immunoSEQ Analyzer. Clonality was calculated as one minus the Shannon entropy normalized by log2 of the number of productive unique sequences. For each patient and control, public and private clones were evaluated within the 100 most prevalent clones. A clone was defined as Susac-specific if it was absent from the healthy and MS cohorts, from around 960 published viral clones and from other ImmuneACCESS disease sequences. TCRdb trimmed the raw reads at Q25, called clones with MiXCR and kept productive beta chains. Duplicate CDR3 protein sequences are folded into a single record with the most common DNA and genes. The V and J calls were not made by the authors but by TCRdb's processing. Recorded for this sample are over 350,000 distinct CDR3 sequences; about 85% of them occurred a single time. 0.12% of the sample is in the top ten clones.

On this clonotype: Which antigen it targets is not known. Base qualities are not at hand, and no much larger clone is one base apart.

Peripheral blood CD8+ and CD4+ T cells from healthy donors, Susac syndrome patients and multiple sclerosis patients were profiled by high-throughput TCR beta sequencing. Multiple sclerosis controls were treatment-naive patients with stable or active relapsing-remitting disease fulfilling revised McDonald criteria. Bulk CD8+ and CD4+ T cells were purified magnetically by negative isolation, whereas CD8+ TEMRA cells were enriched by FACS. Blood was collected in EDTA tubes and processed within 24 hours, with PBMCs isolated through density gradient centrifugation. PBMCs intended for TCR sequencing were cryopreserved in liquid nitrogen and were subsequently thawed in a 37 degrees C water bath. The sorted or isolated CD4+, CD8+ and CD8+ TEMRA cells reached a purity of at least 90%.

Recombination connected TRBV3-1 to TRBJ2-1, with 10 middle bases fitting TRBD1. Sequencing input: CD8+ T cells from PBMCs. The receptor was derived from a human donor with multiple sclerosis. Here the CDR3 is given as CASGTGVHNEQFF. Here is the DNA: TGTGCCAGTGGGACAGGGGTCCACAATGAGCAGTTCTTC.